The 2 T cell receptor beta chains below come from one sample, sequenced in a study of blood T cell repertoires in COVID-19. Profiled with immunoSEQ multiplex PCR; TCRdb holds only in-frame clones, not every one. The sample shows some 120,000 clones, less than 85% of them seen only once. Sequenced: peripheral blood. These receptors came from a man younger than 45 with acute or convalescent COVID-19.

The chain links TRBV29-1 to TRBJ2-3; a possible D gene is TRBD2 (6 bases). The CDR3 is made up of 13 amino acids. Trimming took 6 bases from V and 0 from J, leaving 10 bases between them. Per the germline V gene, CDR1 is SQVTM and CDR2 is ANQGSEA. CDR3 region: CSVTGTSTDTQYF. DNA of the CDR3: TGCAGCGTCACCGGGACTAGCACAGATACGCAGTATTTT.

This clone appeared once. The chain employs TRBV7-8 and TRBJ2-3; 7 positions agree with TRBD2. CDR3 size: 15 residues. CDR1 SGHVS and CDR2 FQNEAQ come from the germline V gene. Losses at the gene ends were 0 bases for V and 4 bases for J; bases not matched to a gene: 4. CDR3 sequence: CASSLAGGPSDTQYF. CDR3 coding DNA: TGTGCCAGCAGCTTAGCGGGAGGGCCATCAGATACGCAGTATTTT.